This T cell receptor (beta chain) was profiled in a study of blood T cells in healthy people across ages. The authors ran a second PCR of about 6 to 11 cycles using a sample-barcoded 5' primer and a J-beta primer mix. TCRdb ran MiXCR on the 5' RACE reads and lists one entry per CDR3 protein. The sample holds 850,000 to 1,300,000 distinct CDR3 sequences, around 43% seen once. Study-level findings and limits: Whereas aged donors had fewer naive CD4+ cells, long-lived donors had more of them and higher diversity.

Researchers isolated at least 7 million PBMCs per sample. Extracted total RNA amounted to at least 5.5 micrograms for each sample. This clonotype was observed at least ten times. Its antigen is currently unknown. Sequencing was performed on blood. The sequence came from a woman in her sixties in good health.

The CDR3 bases are TGTGCCAGCAGCTTAAGCCCTTTGGAGGGTAGGCAGTTCTTC. Translated: CASSLSPLEGRQFF. The chain recombines TRBV11-3 with TRBJ2-1, with a weak D call TRBD2 (6 bases). Per the germline V gene, CDR1 is SGHNT and CDR2 is YENEEA. The CDR3 runs 14 residues. Trimming took off 2 bases at V and 12 bases at J, with 17 bases between the two ends.